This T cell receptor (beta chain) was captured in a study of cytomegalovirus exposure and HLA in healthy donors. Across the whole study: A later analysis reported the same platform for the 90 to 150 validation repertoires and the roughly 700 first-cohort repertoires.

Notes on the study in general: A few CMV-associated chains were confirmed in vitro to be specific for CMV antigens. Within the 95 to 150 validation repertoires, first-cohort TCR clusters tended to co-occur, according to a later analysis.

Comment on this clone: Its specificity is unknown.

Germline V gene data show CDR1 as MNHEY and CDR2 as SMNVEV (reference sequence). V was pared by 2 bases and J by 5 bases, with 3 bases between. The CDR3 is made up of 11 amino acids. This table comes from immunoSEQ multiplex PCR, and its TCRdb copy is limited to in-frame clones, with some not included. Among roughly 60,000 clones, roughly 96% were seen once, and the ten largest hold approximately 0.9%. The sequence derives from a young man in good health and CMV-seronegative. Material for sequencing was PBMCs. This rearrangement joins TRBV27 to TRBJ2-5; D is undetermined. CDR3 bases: TGTGCCAGCAGTTTAGGCGAGACCCAGTACTTC. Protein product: CASSLGETQYF.